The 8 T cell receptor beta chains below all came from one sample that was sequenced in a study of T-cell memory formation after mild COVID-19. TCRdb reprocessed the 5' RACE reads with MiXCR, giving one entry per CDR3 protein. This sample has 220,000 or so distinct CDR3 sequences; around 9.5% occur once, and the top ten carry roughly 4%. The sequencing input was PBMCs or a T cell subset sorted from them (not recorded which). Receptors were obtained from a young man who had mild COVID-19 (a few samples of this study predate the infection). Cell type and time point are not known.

The CDR3 is CSPTGHDTEAFF. DNA for the CDR3: TGCAGCCCGACGGGACACGACACTGAAGCTTTCTTT. The chain joins TRBV29-1 to TRBJ1-1; possible D gene TRBD1, 6 bases. Germline CDR1 SQVTM, CDR2 ANQGSEA. With 8 bases removed from V and 3 bases from J, the gap between germline ends came to 13 bases. The CDR3 is 12 amino acids.

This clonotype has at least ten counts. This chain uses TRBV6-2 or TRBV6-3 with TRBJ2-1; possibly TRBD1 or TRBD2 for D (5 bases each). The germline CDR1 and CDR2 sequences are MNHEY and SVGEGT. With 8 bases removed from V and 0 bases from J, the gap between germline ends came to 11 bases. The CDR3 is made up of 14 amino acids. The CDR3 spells CASGGSFSYNEQFF. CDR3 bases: TGTGCCAGCGGGGGATCCTTCTCCTACAATGAGCAGTTCTTC.

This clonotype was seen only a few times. The CDR3 DNA reads TGTGCCAGCAGCGTTCAAGCGGGGGGGAAGCGGTACGAGCAGTACGTC. This sequence encodes CASSVQAGGKRYEQYV. The chain is built from TRBV9 and TRBJ2-7; 10 bases line up with TRBD2. The CDR3 spans 16 residues. CDR1 is SGDLS, CDR2 YYNGEE, per germline. The junction had 9 bases not matched to a gene; V was cut back by 2 bases and J by 4 bases.

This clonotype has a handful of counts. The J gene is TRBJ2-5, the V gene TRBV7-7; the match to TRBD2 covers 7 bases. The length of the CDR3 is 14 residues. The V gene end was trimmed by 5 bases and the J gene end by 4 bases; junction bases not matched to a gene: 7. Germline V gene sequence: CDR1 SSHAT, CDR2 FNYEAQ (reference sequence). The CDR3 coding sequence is TGTGCCAGCAGCACCTCGGGGGGAATAGAGACCCAGTACTTC. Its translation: CASSTSGGIETQYF.

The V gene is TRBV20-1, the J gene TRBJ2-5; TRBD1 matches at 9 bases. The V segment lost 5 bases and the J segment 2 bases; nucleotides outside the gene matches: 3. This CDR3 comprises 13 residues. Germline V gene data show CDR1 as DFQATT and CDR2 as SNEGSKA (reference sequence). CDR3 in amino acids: CSAPGTGQETQYF. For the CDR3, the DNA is TGCAGTGCTCCCGGGACAGGGCAAGAGACCCAGTACTTC.

The CDR3 loop reads CAWAQEDEQYF. The DNA of the CDR3 is TGTGCCTGGGCCCAGGAGGACGAGCAGTACTTC. The chain employs TRBV30 and TRBJ2-7; weak D call: TRBD2 (5 bases). The CDR3 loop spans 11 amino acids. Germline CDR1 and CDR2: GTSNPN and SVGIG (reference sequence). V lost 5 bases to trimming and J lost 5 bases, with 10 bases between them.

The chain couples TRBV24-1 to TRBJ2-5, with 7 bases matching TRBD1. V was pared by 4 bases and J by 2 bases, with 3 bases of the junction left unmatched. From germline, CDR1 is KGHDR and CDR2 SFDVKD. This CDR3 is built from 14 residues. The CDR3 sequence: CATSDPRGQETQYF. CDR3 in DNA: TGTGCCACCAGTGACCCCAGGGGGCAAGAGACCCAGTACTTC.

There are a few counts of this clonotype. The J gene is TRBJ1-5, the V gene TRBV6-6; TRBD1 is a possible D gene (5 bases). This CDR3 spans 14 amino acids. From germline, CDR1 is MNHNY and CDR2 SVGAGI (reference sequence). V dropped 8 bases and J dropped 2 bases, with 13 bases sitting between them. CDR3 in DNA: TGTGCCAGCGGGGACTCTCACGGCAATCAGCCCCAGCATTTT. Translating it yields CASGDSHGNQPQHF.